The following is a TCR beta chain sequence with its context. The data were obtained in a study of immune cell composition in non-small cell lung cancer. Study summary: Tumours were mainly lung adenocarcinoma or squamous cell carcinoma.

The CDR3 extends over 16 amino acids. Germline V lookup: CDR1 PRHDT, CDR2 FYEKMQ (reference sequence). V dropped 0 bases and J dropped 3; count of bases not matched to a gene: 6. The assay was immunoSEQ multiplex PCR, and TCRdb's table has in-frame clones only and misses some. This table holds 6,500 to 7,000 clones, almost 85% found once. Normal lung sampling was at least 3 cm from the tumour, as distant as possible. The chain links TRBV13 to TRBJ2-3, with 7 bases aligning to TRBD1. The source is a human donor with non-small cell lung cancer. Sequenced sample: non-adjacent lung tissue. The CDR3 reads CASSLGATGWTDTQYF. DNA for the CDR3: TGTGCCAGCAGCTTAGGAGCGACAGGGTGGACAGATACGCAGTATTTT.